The 5 T cell receptor beta chains in this list originate from one sample, sequenced in a study of T cells after yellow fever vaccination. TCRdb itself ran the 5' RACE reads through MiXCR, one entry per CDR3 protein. The sample includes under 200,000 distinct CDR3 sequences, approximately 10% of them seen just once. Source: CD8+ T cells sorted from PBMCs, taken 15 days after the yellow fever booster vaccination. The receptors here all came from a young man who received the YFV17D yellow fever vaccine.

The chain links TRBV11-2 to TRBJ2-7; TRBD2 aligns across 10 bases. With 5 bases clipped from V and 3 bases from J, the junction kept 7 bases outside the gene matches. Germline V lookup: CDR1 SGHAT, CDR2 FQNNGV. There are 15 residues in the CDR3. As DNA, the CDR3 is TGTGCCAGCAGCCTCCGGGCTAGCGGGGGCTACGAGCAGTACGTC. Its translation: CASSLRASGGYEQYV.

The CDR3 reads CATPCQTSGRTDTQYF. CDR3 in DNA: TGTGCCACCCCGTGTCAGACTAGCGGCCGCACAGATACGCAGTATTTT. The J gene is TRBJ2-3, the V gene TRBV27; 9 bases are a match to TRBD2. The CDR3 runs 16 residues. V shed 10 bases, J shed 1 base, and the junction held 12 bases outside the gene matches. Per germline, CDR1 MNHEY and CDR2 SMNVEV (reference sequence).

In its sample, this clonotype was seen many times. This rearrangement joins TRBV4-1 to TRBJ2-6; TRBD1 or TRBD2 may be the D gene (5 bases each). V lost 3 bases to trimming and J lost 1 base, with 22 bases between them. Germline CDR1 reads MGHRA; CDR2 reads YSYEKL. The CDR3 sequence is 20 residues long. The CDR3 is CASSQTDFRDLSSGANVLTF. The CDR3 nucleotides are TGCGCCAGCAGCCAGACGGACTTCAGGGATTTATCGTCTGGGGCCAACGTCCTGACTTTC.

The chain joins TRBV30 to TRBJ1-2, with D perhaps matching TRBD1 (6 bases). Germline V gene data show CDR1 as GTSNPN and CDR2 as SVGIG (reference sequence). Trimming pared 4 bases from V and 2 bases from J, leaving 29 bases between. The CDR3 loop spans 19 amino acids. The CDR3 loop reads CAWNDEDRQAAGPNYGYTF. Written as DNA, the CDR3 is TGTGCCTGGAATGATGAGGATCGACAGGCGGCGGGTCCAAACTATGGCTACACCTTC.

Ten or more counts support this clonotype. The rearrangement joins TRBV4-3 to TRBJ2-5, with D possibly TRBD2 on 5 matching bases. Trimming stripped 4 bases from V and 4 bases from J, with 10 bases between. The CDR3 extends over 13 amino acids. Germline V lookup: CDR1 LGHNA, CDR2 YSLEER. The CDR3, as DNA: TGCGCCAGCAGCCCGGGATCGGGAGAGACCCAGTACTTC. Translation: CASSPGSGETQYF.